The clone carrying this TCR beta chain showed up just once. Its target is unknown. This entry comes from a study of blood T cell dynamics during melanoma immunotherapy. Across the study: Standard first-line treatment here was pembrolizumab or nivolumab plus ipilimumab in metastatic melanoma. Findings of the study overall: PBMC repertoires of eventual disease-control patients split at W3 into clonality or diversity gains.

Regarding time point: week 3, after first cycle of checkpoint inhibitor. Blood was drawn before treatment and at week 3 after checkpoint blockade. The table came from immunoSEQ multiplex PCR; TCRdb's copy has only in-frame clones and leaves some out. The data hold a few thousand clones, with about four fifths observed a single time. The CDR3 length is 11 residues. Sequencing used blood, obtained from a patient treated with checkpoint blockade. The source is a human donor with melanoma. The rearrangement uses TRBV7-5 and TRBJ1-2. TRBV7-5 is annotated as a pseudogene. Here the CDR3 reads CASSSLWGYTF. For the CDR3, the DNA is TGTGCCAGCAGCTCCCTTTGGGGCTACACCTTC.